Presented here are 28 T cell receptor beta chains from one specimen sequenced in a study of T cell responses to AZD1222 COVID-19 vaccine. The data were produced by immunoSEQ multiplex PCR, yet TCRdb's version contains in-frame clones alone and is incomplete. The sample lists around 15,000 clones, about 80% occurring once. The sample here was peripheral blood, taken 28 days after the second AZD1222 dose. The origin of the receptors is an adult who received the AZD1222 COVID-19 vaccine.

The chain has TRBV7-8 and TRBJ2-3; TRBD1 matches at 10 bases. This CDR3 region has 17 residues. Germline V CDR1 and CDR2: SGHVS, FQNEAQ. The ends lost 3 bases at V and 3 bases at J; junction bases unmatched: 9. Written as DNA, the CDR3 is TGTGCCAGCAGCTTCGTAGGGGACAGGGGTTCAACAGATACGCAGTATTTT. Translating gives CASSFVGDRGSTDTQYF.

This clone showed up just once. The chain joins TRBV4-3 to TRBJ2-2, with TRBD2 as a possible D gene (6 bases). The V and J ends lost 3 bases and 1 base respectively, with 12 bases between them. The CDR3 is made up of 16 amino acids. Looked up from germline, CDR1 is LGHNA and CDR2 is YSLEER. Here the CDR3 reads CASSQGGAGNTGELFF. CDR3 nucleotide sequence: TGCGCCAGCAGCCAGGGGGGAGCTGGGAACACCGGGGAGCTGTTTTTT.

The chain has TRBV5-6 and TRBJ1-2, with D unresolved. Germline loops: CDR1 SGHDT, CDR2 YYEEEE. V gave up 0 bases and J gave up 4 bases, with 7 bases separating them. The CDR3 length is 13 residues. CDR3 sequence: CASSLESSYGYTF. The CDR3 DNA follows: TGTGCCAGCAGCTTGGAGTCTTCCTATGGCTACACCTTC.

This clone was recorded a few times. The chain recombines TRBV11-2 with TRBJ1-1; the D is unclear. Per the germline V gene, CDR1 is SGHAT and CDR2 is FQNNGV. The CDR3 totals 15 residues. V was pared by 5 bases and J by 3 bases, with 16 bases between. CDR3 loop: CASSELDGTYTEAFF. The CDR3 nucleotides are TGTGCCAGCAGCGAGTTAGACGGAACTTACACTGAAGCTTTCTTT.

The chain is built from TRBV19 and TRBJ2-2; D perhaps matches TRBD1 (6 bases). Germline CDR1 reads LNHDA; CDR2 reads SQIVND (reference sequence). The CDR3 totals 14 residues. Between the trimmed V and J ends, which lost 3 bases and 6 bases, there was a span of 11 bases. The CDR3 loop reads CASSIQGSAGELFF. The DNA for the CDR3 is TGTGCCAGTAGTATCCAGGGGAGCGCCGGGGAGCTGTTTTTT.

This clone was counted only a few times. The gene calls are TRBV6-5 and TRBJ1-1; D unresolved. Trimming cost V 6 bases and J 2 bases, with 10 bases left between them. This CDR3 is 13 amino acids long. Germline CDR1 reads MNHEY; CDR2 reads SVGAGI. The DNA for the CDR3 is TGTGCCAGCAGGCCTGGACGAAACACTGAAGCTTTCTTT. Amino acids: CASRPGRNTEAFF.

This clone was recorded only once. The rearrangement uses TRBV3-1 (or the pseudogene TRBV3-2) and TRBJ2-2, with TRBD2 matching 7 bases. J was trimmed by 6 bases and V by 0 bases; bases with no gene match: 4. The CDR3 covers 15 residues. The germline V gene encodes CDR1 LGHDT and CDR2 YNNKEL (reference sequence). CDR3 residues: CASSQEFGGSGELFF. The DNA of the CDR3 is TGTGCCAGCAGCCAAGAGTTCGGGGGGTCCGGGGAGCTGTTTTTT.

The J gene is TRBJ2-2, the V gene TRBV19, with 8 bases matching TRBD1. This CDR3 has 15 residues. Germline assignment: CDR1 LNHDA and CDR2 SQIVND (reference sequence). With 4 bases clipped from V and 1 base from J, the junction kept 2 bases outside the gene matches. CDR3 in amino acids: CASSTGGLNTGELFF. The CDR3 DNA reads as TGTGCCAGTAGTACAGGGGGCCTGAACACCGGGGAGCTGTTTTTT.

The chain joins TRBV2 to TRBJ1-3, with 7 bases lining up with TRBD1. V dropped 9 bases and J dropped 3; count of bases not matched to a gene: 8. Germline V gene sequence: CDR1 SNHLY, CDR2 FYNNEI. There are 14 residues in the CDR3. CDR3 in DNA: TGTGCCAGTACCTCCGGGGACAGTGGAAACACCATATATTTT. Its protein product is CASTSGDSGNTIYF.

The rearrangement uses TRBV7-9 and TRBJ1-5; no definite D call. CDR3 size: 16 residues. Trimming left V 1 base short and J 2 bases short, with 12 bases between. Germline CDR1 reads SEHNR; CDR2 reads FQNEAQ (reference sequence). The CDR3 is CASSLGPMGGNQPQHF. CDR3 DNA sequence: TGTGCCAGCAGCTTAGGTCCTATGGGAGGCAATCAGCCCCAGCATTTT.

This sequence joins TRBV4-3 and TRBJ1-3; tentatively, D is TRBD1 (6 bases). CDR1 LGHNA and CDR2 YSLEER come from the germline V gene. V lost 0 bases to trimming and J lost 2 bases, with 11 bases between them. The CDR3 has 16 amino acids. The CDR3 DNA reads TGCGCCAGCAGCCAAGATGAGGGGGGCACTGGAAACACCATATATTTT. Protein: CASSQDEGGTGNTIYF.

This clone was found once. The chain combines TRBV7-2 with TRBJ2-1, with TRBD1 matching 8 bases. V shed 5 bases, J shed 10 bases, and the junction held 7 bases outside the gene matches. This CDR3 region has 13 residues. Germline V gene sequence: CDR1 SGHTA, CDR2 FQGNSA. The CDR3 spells CASSTGQGGEQFF. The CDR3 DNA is TGTGCCAGCAGCACCGGACAGGGTGGGGAGCAGTTCTTC.

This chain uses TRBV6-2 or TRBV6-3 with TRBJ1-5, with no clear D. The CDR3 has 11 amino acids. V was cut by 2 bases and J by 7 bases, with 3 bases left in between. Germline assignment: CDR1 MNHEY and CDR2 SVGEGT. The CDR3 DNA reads TGTGCCAGCAGTTACCCCCAGCCCCAGCATTTT. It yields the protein CASSYPQPQHF.

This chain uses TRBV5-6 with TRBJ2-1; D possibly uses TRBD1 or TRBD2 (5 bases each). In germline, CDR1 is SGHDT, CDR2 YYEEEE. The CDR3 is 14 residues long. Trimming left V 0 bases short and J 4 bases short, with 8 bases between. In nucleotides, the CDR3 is TGTGCCAGCAGCTTGGATTGGGGGTACAATGAGCAGTTCTTC. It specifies CASSLDWGYNEQFF.

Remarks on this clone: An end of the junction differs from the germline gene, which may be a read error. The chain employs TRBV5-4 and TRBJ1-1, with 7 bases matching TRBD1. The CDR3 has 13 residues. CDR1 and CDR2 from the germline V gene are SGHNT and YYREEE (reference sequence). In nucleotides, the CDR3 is TGTGCCAGCAGCCTGACAGGGAACATTGAAGCTTTCTTT. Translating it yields CASSLTGNIEAFF.

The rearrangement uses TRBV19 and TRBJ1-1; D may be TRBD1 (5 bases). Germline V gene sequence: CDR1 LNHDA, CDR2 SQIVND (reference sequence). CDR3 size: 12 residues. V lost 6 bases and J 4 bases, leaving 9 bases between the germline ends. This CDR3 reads CASSQRGTEAFF. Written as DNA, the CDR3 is TGTGCCAGTAGCCAAAGGGGCACTGAAGCTTTCTTT.

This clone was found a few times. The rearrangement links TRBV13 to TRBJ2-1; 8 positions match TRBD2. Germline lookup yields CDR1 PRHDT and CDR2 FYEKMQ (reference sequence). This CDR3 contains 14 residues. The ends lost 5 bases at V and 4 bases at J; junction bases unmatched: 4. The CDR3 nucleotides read TGTGCCAGCAGCCACGGGGGGGCATACAATGAGCAGTTCTTC. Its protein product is CASSHGGAYNEQFF.

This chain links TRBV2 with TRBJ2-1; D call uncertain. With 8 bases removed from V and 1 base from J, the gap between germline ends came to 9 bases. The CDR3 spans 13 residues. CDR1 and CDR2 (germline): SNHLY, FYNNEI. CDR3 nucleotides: TGTGCCAGCGGGGAAAGTTCCTACAATGAGCAGTTCTTC. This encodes CASGESSYNEQFF.

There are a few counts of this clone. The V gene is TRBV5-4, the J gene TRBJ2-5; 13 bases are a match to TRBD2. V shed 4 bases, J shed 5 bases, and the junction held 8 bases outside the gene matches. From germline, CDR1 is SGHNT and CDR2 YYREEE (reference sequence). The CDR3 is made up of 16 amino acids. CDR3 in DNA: TGTGCCAGCAGCCCGACTAGCGGGGGGCAAGGGGAGACCCAGTACTTC. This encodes CASSPTSGGQGETQYF.

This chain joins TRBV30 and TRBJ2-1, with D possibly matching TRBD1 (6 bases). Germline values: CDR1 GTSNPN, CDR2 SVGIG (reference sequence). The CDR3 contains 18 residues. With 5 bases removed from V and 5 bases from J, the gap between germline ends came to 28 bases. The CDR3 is CAWRVGRTQGVLNNEQFF. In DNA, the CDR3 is TGTGCCTGGCGGGTAGGGCGCACACAGGGCGTACTGAACAATGAGCAGTTCTTC.

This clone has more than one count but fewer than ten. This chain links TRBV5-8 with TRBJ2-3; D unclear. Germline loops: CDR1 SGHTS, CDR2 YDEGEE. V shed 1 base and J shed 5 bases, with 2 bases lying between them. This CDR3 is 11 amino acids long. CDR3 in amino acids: CASSLRDTQYF. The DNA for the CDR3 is TGTGCCAGCAGCTTGAGAGATACGCAGTATTTT.

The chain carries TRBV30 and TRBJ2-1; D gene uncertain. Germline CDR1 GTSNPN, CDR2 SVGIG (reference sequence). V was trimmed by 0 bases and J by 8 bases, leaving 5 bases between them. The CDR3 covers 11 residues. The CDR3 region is CAWSVFHEQFF. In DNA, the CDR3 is TGTGCCTGGAGTGTATTTCATGAGCAGTTCTTC.

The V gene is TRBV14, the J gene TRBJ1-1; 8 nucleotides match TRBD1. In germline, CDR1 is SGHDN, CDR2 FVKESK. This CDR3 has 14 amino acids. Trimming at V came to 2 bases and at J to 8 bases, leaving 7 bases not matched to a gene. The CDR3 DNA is TGTGCCAGCAGCCAATATAGGACAGGGATAGAAGCTTTCTTT. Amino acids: CASSQYRTGIEAFF.

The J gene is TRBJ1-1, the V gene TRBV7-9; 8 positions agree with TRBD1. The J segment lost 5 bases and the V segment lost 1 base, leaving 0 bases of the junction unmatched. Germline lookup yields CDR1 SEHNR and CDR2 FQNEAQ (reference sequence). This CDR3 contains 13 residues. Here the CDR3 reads CASSLGQGTEAFF. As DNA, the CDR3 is TGTGCCAGCAGCTTAGGACAGGGGACTGAAGCTTTCTTT.

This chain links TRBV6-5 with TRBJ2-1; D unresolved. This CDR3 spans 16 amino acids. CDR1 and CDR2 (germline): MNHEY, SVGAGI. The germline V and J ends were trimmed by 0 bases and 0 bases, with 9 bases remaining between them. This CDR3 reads CASSYSSVDSYNEQFF. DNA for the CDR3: TGTGCCAGCAGTTACTCCTCCGTTGACTCCTACAATGAGCAGTTCTTC.

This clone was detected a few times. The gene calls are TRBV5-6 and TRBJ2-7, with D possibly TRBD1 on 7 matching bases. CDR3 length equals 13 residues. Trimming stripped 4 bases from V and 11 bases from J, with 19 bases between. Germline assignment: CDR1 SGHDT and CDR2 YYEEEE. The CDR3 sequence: CASSGQAAGGKYF. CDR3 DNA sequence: TGTGCCAGCAGCGGACAGGCTGCAGGGGGGAAGTACTTC.

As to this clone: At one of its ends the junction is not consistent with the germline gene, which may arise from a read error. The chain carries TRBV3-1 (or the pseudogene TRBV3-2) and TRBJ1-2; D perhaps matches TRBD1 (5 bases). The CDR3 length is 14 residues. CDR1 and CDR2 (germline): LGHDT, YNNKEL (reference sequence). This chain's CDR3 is CASSSRSGTLSTEF. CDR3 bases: TGTGCCAGCAGCTCAAGATCCGGGACCCTCTCCACAGAATTC.

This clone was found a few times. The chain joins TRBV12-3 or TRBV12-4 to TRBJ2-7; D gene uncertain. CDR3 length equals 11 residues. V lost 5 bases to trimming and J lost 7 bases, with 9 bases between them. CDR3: CASSTLGEQYF. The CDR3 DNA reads TGTGCCAGCAGTACTTTAGGGGAGCAGTACTTC.